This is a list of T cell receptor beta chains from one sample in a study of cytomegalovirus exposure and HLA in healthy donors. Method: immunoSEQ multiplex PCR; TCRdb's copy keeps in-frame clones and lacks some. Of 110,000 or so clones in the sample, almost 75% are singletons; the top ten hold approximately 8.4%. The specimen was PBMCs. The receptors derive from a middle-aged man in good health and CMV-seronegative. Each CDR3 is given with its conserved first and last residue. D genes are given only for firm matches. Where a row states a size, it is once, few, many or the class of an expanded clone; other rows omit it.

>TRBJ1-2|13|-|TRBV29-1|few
TGCAGCGTGGTCCGATCAAGGGGGACTGGCTACACCTTC
CSVVRSRGTGYTF
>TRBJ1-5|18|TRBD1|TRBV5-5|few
TGTGCCAGCAGCTTGTACGGTAGAGGGACAGGCTTTAATCAGCCCCAGCATTTT
CASSLYGRGTGFNQPQHF
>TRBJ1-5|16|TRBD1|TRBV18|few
TGTGCCAGCTCACCACAGACAGGGAGTACCAATCAGCCCCAGCATTTT
CASSPQTGSTNQPQHF
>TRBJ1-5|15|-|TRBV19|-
TGTGCCAGTAGTCAGTCCCGCAATAGCAATCAGCCCCAGCATTTT
CASSQSRNSNQPQHF
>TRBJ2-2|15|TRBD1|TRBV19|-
TGTGCCAGTACCGTACAGGGGGCAAACACCGGGGAGCTGTTTTTT
CASTVQGANTGELFF
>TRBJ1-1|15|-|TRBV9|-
TGTGCCAGCAGCGCCCGGGACATTCCGAACACTGAAGCTTTCTTT
CASSARDIPNTEAFF
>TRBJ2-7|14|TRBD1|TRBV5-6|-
TGTGCCAGCAGCTTTGGGACAGGGTCGGGCGAGCAGTACTTC
CASSFGTGSGEQYF
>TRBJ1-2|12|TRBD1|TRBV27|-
TGTGCCAGCAAGGGGGACAGGGGTGGCTACACCTTC
CASKGDRGGYTF
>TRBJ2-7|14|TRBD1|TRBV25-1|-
TGTGCCAGCAGTGGGGGACAGGGGGTAAAGGAGCAGTACTTC
CASSGGQGVKEQYF
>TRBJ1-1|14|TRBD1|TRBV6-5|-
TGTGCCAGCAGCCCCCGACAGGGGGCCATTGAAGCTTTCTTT
CASSPRQGAIEAFF
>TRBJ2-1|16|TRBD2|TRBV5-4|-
TGTGCCAGCAGCGCCGGGACTAGCGGGGGGGCTGGTGAGCAGTTCTTC
CASSAGTSGGAGEQFF
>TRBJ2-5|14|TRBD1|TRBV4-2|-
TGTGCCAGCAGCGCCGACAGGGGCGGGGAGACCCAGTACTTC
CASSADRGGETQYF